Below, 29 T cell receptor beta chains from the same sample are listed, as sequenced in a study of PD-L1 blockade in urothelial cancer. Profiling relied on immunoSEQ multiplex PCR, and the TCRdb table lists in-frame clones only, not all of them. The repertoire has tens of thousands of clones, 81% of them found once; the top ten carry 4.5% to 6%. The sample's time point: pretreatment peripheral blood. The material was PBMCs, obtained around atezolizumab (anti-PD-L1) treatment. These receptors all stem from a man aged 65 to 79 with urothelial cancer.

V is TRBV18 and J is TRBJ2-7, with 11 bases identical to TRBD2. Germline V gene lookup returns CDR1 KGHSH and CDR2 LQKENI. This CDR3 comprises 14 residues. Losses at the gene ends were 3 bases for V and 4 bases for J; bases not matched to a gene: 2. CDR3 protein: CASSPTSGGYEQYF. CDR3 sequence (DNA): TGTGCCAGCTCACCCACTAGCGGGGGTTACGAGCAGTACTTC. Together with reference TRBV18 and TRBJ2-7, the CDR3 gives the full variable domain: NAGVMQNPRHLVRRRGQEARLRCSPMKGHSHVYWYRQLPEEGLKFMVYLQKENIIDESGMPKERFSAEFPKEGPSILRIQQVVRGDSAAYFCASSPTSGGYEQYFGPGTRLTVT.

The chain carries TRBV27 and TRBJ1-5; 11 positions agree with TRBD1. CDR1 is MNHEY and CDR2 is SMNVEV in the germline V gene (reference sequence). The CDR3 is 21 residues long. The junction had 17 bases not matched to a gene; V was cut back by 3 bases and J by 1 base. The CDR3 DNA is TGTGCCAGCAGTTTGATCCCAGGCCGGGACAGGGGGATCCGGAGCAATCAGCCCCAGCATTTT. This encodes CASSLIPGRDRGIRSNQPQHF.

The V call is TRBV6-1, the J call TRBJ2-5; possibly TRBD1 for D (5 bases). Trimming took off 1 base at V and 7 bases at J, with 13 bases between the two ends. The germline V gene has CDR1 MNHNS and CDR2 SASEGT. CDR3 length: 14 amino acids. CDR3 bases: TGTGCCAGCAGTGAAGGAGGCAGGGCTCCGACCCAGTACTTC. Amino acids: CASSEGGRAPTQYF.

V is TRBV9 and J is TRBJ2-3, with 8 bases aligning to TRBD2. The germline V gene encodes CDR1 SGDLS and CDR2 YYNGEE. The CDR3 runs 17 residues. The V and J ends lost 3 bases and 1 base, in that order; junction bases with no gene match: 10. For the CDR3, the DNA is TGTGCCAGCAGCGGAGTGTTAGGAGCGGGGGGCACAGATACGCAGTATTTT. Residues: CASSGVLGAGGTDTQYF. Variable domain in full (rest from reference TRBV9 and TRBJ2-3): DSGVTQTPKHLITATGQRVTLRCSPRSGDLSVYWYQQSLDQGLQFLIQYYNGEERAKGNILERFSAQQFPDLHSELNLSSLELGDSALYFCASSGVLGAGGTDTQYFGPGTRLTVL.

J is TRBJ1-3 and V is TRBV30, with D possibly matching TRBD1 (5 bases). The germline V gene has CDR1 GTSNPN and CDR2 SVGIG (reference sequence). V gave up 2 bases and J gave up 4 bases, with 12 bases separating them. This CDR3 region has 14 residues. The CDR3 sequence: CAWSYGDSGNTIYF. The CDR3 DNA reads TGTGCCTGGAGTTACGGGGACTCCGGAAACACCATATATTTT.

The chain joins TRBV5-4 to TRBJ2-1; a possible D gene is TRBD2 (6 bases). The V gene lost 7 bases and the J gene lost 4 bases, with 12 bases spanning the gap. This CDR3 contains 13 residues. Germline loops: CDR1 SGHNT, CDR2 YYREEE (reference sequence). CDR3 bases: TGTGCCAGCGGCCGGGACTCTTACAATGAGCAGTTCTTC. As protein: CASGRDSYNEQFF.

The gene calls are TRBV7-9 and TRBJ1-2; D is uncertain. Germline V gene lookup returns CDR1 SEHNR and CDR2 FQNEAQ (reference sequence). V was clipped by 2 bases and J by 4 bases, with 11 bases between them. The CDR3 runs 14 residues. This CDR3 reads CASSLYPEFYGYTF. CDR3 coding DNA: TGTGCCAGCAGCTTATACCCCGAGTTCTATGGCTACACCTTC. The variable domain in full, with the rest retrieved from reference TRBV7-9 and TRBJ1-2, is DTGVSQNPRHKITKRGQNVTFRCDPISEHNRLYWYRQTLGQGPEFLTYFQNEAQLEKSRLLSDRFSAERPKGSFSTLEIQRTEQGDSAMYLCASSLYPEFYGYTFGSGTRLTVV.

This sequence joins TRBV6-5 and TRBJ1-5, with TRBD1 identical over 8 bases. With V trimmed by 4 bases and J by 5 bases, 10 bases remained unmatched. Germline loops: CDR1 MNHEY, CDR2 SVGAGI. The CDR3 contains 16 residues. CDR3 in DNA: TGTGCCAGCAGTTTCTCAGGGGGCGAAATAGATCAGCCCCAGCATTTT. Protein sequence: CASSFSGGEIDQPQHF.

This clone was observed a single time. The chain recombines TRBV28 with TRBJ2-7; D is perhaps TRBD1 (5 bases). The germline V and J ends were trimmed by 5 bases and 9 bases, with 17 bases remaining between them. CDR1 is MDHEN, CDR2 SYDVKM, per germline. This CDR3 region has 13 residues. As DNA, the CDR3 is TGTGCCAGCAGTCCCCGAGGCAGGGTGGTGCAGTACTTC. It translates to CASSPRGRVVQYF.

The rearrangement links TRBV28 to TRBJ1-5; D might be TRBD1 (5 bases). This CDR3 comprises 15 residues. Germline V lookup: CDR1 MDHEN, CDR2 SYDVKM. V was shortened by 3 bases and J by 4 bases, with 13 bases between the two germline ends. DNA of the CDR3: TGTGCCAGCAGTTTGGCAGGGTTGAGGAATCAGCCCCAGCATTTT. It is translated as CASSLAGLRNQPQHF.

The CDR3 here is CASRQGASMAFF. The CDR3, as DNA: TGTGCCAGCAGACAGGGGGCGAGTATGGCTTTCTTT. This sequence joins TRBV6-8 and TRBJ1-1, with 9 bases identical to TRBD1. The CDR3 spans 12 residues. The J segment lost 11 bases and the V segment lost 6 bases, leaving 7 bases of the junction unmatched. Germline assignment: CDR1 MNHGY and CDR2 SAAAGT.

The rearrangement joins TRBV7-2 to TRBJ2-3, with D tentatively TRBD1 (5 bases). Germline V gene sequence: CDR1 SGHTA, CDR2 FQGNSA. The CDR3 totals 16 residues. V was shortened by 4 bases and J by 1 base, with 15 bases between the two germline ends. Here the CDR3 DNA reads TGTGCCAGCAGCTCCCGACAGTTGGGCGGCACAGATACGCAGTATTTT. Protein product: CASSSRQLGGTDTQYF. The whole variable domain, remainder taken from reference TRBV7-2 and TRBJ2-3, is GAGVSQSPSNKVTEKGKDVELRCDPISGHTALYWYRQSLGQGLEFLIYFQGNSAPDKSGLPSDRFSAERTGGSVSTLTIQRTQQEDSAVYLCASSSRQLGGTDTQYFGPGTRLTVL.

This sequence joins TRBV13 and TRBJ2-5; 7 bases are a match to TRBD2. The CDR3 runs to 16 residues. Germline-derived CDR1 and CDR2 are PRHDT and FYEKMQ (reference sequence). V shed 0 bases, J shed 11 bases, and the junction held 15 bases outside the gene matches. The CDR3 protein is CASSLGRLAGGSTQYF. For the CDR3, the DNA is TGTGCCAGCAGCTTAGGCCGTTTAGCGGGTGGCTCGACTCAGTACTTC. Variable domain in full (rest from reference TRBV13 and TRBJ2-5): AAGVIQSPRHLIKEKRETATLKCYPIPRHDTVYWYQQGPGQDPQFLISFYEKMQSDKGSIPDRFSAQQFSDYHSELNMSSLELGDSALYFCASSLGRLAGGSTQYFGPGTRLLVL.

The CDR3 here is CASSIGPGGSTDTQYF. CDR3 in DNA: TGCGCCAGCAGCATTGGCCCCGGGGGAAGCACAGATACGCAGTATTTT. The V and J genes are TRBV5-1 and TRBJ2-3; a weak D match, TRBD2 (6 bases). The CDR3 contains 16 residues. V dropped 4 bases and J dropped 0 bases, with 15 bases sitting between them. Per germline, CDR1 SGHRS and CDR2 YFSETQ.

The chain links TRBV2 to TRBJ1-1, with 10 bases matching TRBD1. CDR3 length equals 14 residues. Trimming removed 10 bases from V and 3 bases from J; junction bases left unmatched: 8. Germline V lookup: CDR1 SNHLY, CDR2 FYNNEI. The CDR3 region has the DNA TGTGCCACCGTATCCGGGACAGGGGACACTGAAGCTTTCTTT. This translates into CATVSGTGDTEAFF.

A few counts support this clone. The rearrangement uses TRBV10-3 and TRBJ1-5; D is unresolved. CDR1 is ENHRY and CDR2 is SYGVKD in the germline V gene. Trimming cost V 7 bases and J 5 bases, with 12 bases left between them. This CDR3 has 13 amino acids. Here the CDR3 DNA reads TGTGCCATCACCGGGTCGGAGGATCAGCCCCAGCATTTT. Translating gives CAITGSEDQPQHF.

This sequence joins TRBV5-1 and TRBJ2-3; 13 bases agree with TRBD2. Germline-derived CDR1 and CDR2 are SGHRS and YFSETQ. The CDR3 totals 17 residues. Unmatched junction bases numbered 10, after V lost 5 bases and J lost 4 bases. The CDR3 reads CASRTSGGAENADTQYF. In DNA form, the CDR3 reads TGCGCCAGCAGAACTAGCGGGGGGGCCGAGAATGCAGATACGCAGTATTTT.

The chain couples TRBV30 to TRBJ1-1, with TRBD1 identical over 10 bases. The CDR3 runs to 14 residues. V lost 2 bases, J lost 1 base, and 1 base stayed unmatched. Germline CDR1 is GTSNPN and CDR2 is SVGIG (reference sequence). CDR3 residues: CAWSRDRGNTEAFF. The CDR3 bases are TGTGCCTGGAGTAGGGACAGGGGGAACACTGAAGCTTTCTTT.

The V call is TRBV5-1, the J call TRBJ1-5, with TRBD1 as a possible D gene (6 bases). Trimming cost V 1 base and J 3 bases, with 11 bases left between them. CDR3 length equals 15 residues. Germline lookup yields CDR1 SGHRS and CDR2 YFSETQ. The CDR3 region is CASSLIWGPNQPQHF. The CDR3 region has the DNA TGCGCCAGCAGCTTGATTTGGGGGCCCAATCAGCCCCAGCATTTT.

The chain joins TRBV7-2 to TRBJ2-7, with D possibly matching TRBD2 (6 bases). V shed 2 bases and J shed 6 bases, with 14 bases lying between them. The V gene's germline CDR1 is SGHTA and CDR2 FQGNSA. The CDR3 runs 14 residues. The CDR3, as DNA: TGTGCCAGCAGCTTAACTCCGGGAGAAACCGAGCAGTACTTC. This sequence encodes CASSLTPGETEQYF.

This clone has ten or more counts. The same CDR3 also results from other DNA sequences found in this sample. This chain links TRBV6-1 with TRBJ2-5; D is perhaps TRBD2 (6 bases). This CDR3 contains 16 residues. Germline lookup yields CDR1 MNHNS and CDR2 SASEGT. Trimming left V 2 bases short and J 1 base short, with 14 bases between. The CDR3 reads CASSELAGGPQETQYF. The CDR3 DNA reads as TGTGCCAGCAGTGAATTGGCAGGAGGGCCCCAAGAGACCCAGTACTTC.

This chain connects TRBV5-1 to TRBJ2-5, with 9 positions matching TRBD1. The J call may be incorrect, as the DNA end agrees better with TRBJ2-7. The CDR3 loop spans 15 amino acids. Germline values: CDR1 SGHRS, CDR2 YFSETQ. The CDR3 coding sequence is TGCGCCAGCAGCTATACAGGGGGCGGCTCCTACGAGCAGTACTTC. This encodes CASSYTGGGSYEQYF.

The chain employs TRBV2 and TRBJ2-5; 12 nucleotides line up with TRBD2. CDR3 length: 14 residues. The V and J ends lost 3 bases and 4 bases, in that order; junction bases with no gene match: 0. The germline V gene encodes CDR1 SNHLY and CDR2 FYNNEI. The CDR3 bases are TGTGCCAGCAGTGAGACTAGCGGGAGAGAGACCCAGTACTTC. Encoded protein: CASSETSGRETQYF.

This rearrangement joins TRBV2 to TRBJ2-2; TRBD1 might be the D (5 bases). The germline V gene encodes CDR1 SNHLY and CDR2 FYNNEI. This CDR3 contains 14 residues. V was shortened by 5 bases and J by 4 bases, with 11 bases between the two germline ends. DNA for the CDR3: TGTGCCAGCAGTACCGACAGACCCACCGGGGAGCTGTTTTTT. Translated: CASSTDRPTGELFF.

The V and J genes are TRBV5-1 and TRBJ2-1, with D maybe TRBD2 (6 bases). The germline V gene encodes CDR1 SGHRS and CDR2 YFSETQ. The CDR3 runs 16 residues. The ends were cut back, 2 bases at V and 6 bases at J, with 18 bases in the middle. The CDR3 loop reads CASSFSGTAIINEQFF. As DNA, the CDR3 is TGCGCCAGCAGCTTCTCCGGGACTGCCATAATCAATGAGCAGTTCTTC.

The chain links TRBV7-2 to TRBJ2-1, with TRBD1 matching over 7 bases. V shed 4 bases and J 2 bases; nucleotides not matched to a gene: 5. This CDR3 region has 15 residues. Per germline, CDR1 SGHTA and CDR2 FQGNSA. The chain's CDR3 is CASSYRDSTYNEQFF. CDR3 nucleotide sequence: TGTGCCAGCAGCTACCGGGACAGTACCTACAATGAGCAGTTCTTC.

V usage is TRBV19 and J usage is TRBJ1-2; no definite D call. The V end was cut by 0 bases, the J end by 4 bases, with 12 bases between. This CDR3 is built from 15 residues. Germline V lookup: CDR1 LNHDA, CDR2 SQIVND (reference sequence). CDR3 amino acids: CASSIEAGPTYGYTF. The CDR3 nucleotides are TGTGCCAGTAGTATAGAGGCAGGCCCGACCTATGGCTACACCTTC.

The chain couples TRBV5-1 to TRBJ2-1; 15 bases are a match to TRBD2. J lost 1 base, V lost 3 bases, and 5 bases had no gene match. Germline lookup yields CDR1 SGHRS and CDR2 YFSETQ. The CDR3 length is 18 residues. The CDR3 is CASSWGTSGGSSYNEQFF. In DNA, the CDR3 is TGCGCCAGCAGCTGGGGGACTAGCGGGGGGTCATCCTACAATGAGCAGTTCTTC.

Written as DNA, the CDR3 is TGTGCCATCCGGGTCGGGGGGAGAATCACAGATACGCAGTATTTT. It translates to CAIRVGGRITDTQYF. The chain recombines TRBV28 with TRBJ2-3, with 7 bases fitting TRBD2. The CDR3 runs 15 residues. Per the germline V gene, CDR1 is MDHEN and CDR2 is SYDVKM. Trimming cost V 10 bases and J 2 bases; bases outside gene matches: 12.